This T cell receptor beta chain came from a study of cytomegalovirus exposure and HLA in healthy donors. At the level of the study: The Caucasian-associated ancestry cluster contained around four fifths of the approximately 390 genotyped donors.

The PCR was carried out with 60 Vbeta primers and 13 Jbeta primers. Profiled with immunoSEQ multiplex PCR; TCRdb holds only in-frame clones, not every one. The sample carries 150,000 to 200,000 clones, 60% to 80% recorded once. A remark on this clone: What it binds is unknown.

Broader study findings: An analysis done earlier found most TCR beta V segments productive about 90% or about 30% of the time. According to reports, the classifier identified cytomegalovirus status with high specificity and sensitivity.

The receptor's source is a woman aged 50 to 65 in good health and CMV-seropositive. The material sequenced was PBMCs.

The CDR3 DNA sequence: TGTGCCAGCAGTTACTCGGGGACATACCCCAGCGAGCAGTACTTC. Amino acids: CASSYSGTYPSEQYF. The chain has TRBV6-5 and TRBJ2-7, with D possibly matching TRBD1 (6 bases). There are 15 residues in the CDR3. From germline, CDR1 is MNHEY and CDR2 SVGAGI. Deletions cut 0 bases from V and 6 bases from J, with 15 bases between.